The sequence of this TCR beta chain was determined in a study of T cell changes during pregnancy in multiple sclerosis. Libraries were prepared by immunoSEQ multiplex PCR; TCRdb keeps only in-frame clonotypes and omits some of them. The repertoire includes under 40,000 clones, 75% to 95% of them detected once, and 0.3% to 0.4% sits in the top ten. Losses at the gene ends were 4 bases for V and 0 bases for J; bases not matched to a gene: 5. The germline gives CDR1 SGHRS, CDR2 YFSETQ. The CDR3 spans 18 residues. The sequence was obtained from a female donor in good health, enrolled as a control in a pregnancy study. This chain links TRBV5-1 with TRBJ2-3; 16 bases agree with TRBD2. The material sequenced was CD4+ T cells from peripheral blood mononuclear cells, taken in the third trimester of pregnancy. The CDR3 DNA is TGCGCCAGCAGCACGGGACTAGCGGGGGGGACTAGCACAGATACGCAGTATTTT. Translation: CASSTGLAGGTSTDTQYF.